Listed here is a single TCR beta chain. What it recognizes is unknown. The sample belongs to a study of a mutant IDH1 vaccine in newly diagnosed glioma. Study in general: The start of vaccination came 4-6 weeks after radiotherapy alone, or with temozolomide cycles. Averaging 40.4 years of age, treated patients were about 60% male and around 40% female. Earlier care involved radiotherapy, temozolomide, or both, and the majority received both.

This table comes from immunoSEQ multiplex PCR, and its TCRdb copy is limited to in-frame clones, with some not included. The table shows about 65,000 clones, with 85% occurring only once. The sample's time point: week 23, last vaccination. Vaccinated patients received 300 ug of mutant IDH1 20-mer peptide per dose, with topical imiquimod. V gave up 0 bases and J gave up 3 bases; unmatched junction bases: 12. This CDR3 comprises 18 residues. Per germline, CDR1 SGHRS and CDR2 YFSETQ. The clonotype originates from a man younger than 45 with glioma. The sample consisted of PBMCs, taken from a glioma patient whose treatment included an IDH1 peptide vaccine. V gene TRBV5-1 combines with J gene TRBJ1-1; 9 nucleotides line up with TRBD1. Here the CDR3 reads CASSLGRNPTGGYTEAFF. The DNA for the CDR3 is TGCGCCAGCAGCTTGGGTCGGAATCCCACAGGGGGCTACACTGAAGCTTTCTTT.